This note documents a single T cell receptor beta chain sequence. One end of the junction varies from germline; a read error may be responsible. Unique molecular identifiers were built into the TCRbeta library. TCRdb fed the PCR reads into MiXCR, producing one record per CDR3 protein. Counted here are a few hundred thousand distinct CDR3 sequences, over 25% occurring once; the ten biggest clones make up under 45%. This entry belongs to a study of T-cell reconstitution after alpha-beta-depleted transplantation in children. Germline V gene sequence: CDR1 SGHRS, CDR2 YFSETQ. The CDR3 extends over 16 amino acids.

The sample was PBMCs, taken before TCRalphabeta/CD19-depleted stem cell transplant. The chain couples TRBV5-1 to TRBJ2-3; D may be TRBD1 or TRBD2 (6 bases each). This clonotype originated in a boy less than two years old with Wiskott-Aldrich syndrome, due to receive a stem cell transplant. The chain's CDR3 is CATSWYQGTSTDTQYF. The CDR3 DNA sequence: TGCGCCACCAGCTGGTACCAGGGGACTAGCACAGATACGCAGTATTTT.